What follows are 9 T cell receptor beta chains derived from one specimen sequenced in a study of identical twins. A single record per CDR3 protein comes from TCRdb applying MiXCR to the 5' RACE reads. Here the sample spans about 790,000 distinct CDR3 sequences, 15% to 20% being singletons. In addition, the sample was reused for a study of T cells expressing NK-cell markers.

What was sequenced was PBMCs. These TCRs come from a woman under 30 in good health.

The table lists this clonotype with many counts. The chain couples TRBV7-6 to TRBJ2-4; 8 bases line up with TRBD1. V trimming: 5 bases; J trimming: 6 bases; junction bases outside the gene matches: 6. Germline CDR1 reads SGHVS; CDR2 reads FNYEAQ. The CDR3 covers 14 residues. The CDR3 is CASSPGTGINIQYF. The CDR3 nucleotides read TGTGCCAGCAGCCCCGGGACAGGCATAAACATTCAGTACTTC. Using reference TRBV7-6 and TRBJ2-4 for the parts outside the CDR3, the full variable domain is GAGVSQSPRYKVTKRGQDVALRCDPISGHVSLYWYRQALGQGPEFLTYFNYEAQQDKSGLPNDRFSAERPEGSISTLTIQRTEQRDSAMYRCASSPGTGINIQYFGAGTRLSVL.

The chain carries TRBV3-1 and TRBJ1-5; D gene ambiguous. CDR1 is LGHDT and CDR2 is YNNKEL in the germline V gene (reference sequence). This CDR3 has 15 residues. Trimming stripped 0 bases from V and 3 bases from J, with 9 bases between. CDR3: CASSQDRTVNQPQHF. CDR3 nucleotide sequence: TGTGCCAGCAGCCAAGATCGAACTGTCAATCAGCCCCAGCATTTT.

In regard to this clonotype: A junction boundary mismatches the germline segment, possibly from a read error. The V call is TRBV6-4, the J call TRBJ1-6; D unresolved. The CDR3 runs 12 residues. CDR1 is MRHNA, CDR2 SNTAGT, per germline. The CDR3 nucleotides read TGTGCCAGCAGTGACCAAAAAGGAGGAATCCTCTTT. This translates into CASSDQKGGILF.

The chain links TRBV4-3 to TRBJ1-6, with a weak D call TRBD1 (5 bases). The CDR3 runs to 16 residues. CDR1 is LGHNA, CDR2 YSLEER, per germline. The V gene lost 1 base and the J gene lost 4 bases, with 11 bases spanning the gap. CDR3 sequence: CASSQAGTQYNSPLHF. As DNA, the CDR3 is TGCGCCAGCAGCCAAGCCGGGACGCAGTATAATTCACCCCTCCACTTT.

This clonotype has more than one count but fewer than ten. The chain recombines TRBV7-9 with TRBJ2-1, with 7 nucleotides matching TRBD1. Germline V gives CDR1 SEHNR, CDR2 FQNEAQ (reference sequence). The CDR3 loop spans 16 amino acids. J gave up 10 bases and V 4 bases, and 16 bases lay outside the gene matches. The CDR3 coding sequence is TGTGCCAGCAGCTCCTCCGGGACAGAATCCCCTTGGGAGCAGTTCTTC. It encodes CASSSSGTESPWEQFF.

The chain is built from TRBV4-2 and TRBJ1-2, with unresolved D. This CDR3 is 13 amino acids long. The V and J ends lost 10 bases and 3 bases respectively, with 15 bases between them. The germline V gene has CDR1 LGHNA and CDR2 YNFKEQ. This CDR3 is CAMSPASYYGYTF. CDR3 DNA sequence: TGTGCCATGAGCCCCGCGTCTTACTATGGCTACACCTTC.

The rearrangement links TRBV12-3 or TRBV12-4 to TRBJ2-3; unclear D gene. The V end lost 4 bases, the J end lost 4 bases, and 12 bases lay between the germline ends. CDR3 length: 14 amino acids. CDR3: CASSSLVGSDTQYF. In DNA form, the CDR3 reads TGTGCCAGCAGTTCCCTGGTTGGGTCAGATACGCAGTATTTT.

This clonotype was found many times. The CDR3 spells CASSLGDRNQPQHF. Here the CDR3 DNA reads TGCGCCAGCAGCTTGGGGGATCGCAATCAGCCCCAGCATTTT. The chain recombines TRBV5-1 with TRBJ1-5; D is unresolved. Germline CDR1 and CDR2: SGHRS and YFSETQ. The CDR3 is 14 residues long. Trimming cost V 0 bases and J 2 bases, with 6 bases left between them.

The chain is built from TRBV6-5 and TRBJ1-1; 9 bases align to TRBD1. Germline V gene lookup returns CDR1 MNHEY and CDR2 SVGAGI. CDR3 length: 14 amino acids. With 4 bases clipped from V and 7 bases from J, the junction kept 7 bases outside the gene matches. The chain's CDR3 is CASSSYDRGYEAFF. The CDR3 nucleotides read TGTGCCAGCAGTTCGTATGACAGGGGGTATGAAGCTTTCTTT.